This TCR beta chain comes out of a study of T-cell memory formation after mild COVID-19. Study conclusions and caveats: Nothing showed for sure that second-wave clones peaking on day 37 were SARS-CoV-2 specific. The pre-infection memory compartment contained some responding clones, suggesting cross-reactive memory joined.

Comment on this clonotype: What it binds is unknown.

The CDR3 extends over 15 amino acids. J lost 7 bases, V lost 5 bases, and 10 bases had no gene match. Constant-segment primers were used for 5'RACE, and the resulting TCR alpha and TCR beta cDNA libraries carried sample barcodes and UMIs. One entry per CDR3 protein, called by TCRdb with MiXCR from the 5' RACE reads. The profile shows just under 350,000 distinct CDR3 sequences, 10% to 15% of them singletons. This receptor was obtained from a man younger than 30 who had mild COVID-19 (a few samples of this study predate the infection). Cell type and time point are not known. Sequencing was done on a sample of PBMCs or a T cell subset sorted from them (not recorded which). This chain links TRBV12-3 or TRBV12-4 with TRBJ2-1; 8 nucleotides align to TRBD2. CDR3 DNA: TGTGCCAGCAGTCACGACCAGCGGGGGTGGAATGAGCAGTTCTTC. Its translation is CASSHDQRGWNEQFF.